This TCR beta chain was found in a study of CD8+CD57+ T cells in acquired aplastic anemia. The wider study: Sorting CD4+ and CD8+ cells gave DNA averaging approximately 3 ug. Overall study results and limits: Patients had twenty-nine CD8+ CDR3 sequences in common with controls (the shared set).

With respect to this clonotype: Its antigen remains unidentified. The germline gene is not matched at one end of the junction; a read error may be the cause.

It was patients with CD8+CD57+ cell expansion by flow cytometry who were chosen for sequencing. The blood sampling took place in patients who had so far received no therapy. Profiling of TCR beta VDJ combinations and CDR3 sequences used genomic DNA as template. Each CDR3 protein gets one entry after TCRdb re-called the reads with MiXCR. The table lists 180,000 or so distinct CDR3 sequences, 55% to 65% of them singletons. There are 13 residues in the CDR3. This sequence joins TRBV5-7 and TRBJ1-6, with no clear D. TRBV5-7 is labeled an ORF, and its function is uncertain. This TCR was recovered from a human donor with aplastic anemia. Sequenced material: sorted CD4+, CD8+, or CD8+CD57+ T cells (not recorded which) from PBMCs. DNA for the CDR3: TGTGCCAGCAGGTTGGAGGGTAGTTCACCCCTCCACTTT. This gives the protein CASRLEGSSPLHF.